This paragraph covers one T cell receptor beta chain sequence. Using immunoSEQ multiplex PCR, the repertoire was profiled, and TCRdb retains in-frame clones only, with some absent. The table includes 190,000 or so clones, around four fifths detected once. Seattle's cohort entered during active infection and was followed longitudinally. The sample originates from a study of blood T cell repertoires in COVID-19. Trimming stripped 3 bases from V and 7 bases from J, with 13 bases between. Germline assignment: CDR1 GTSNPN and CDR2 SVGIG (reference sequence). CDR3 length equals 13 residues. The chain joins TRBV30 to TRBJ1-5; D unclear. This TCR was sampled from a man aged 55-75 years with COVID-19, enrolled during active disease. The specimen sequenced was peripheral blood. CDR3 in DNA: TGTGCCTGGAGCCCGGGAGTCACCCAGCCCCAGCATTTT. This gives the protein CAWSPGVTQPQHF.